This T cell receptor (beta chain) was identified in a study of T cells in localized non-small cell lung cancer. General observations from the study: Exceeding tumor, uninvolved adjacent lung had the highest T cell clonality. Longer overall survival was associated with a higher density of T cells in the blood. When the top 100 tumor clones were examined, a median approximately 59 of them also appeared in the adjacent lung, which was paired and uninvolved.

Method: immunoSEQ multiplex PCR; TCRdb's copy keeps in-frame clones and lacks some. The sample includes approximately 45,000 clones, around 81% of them seen just once. The CDR3 loop spans 14 amino acids. In germline, CDR1 is SGHRS, CDR2 YFSETQ. V dropped 3 bases and J dropped 8 bases, with 15 bases sitting between them. About this clone itself: The antigen remains undetermined.

The TCR was taken from a man between 35 and 75 years old with stage III lung adenocarcinoma. Specimen: peripheral blood mononuclear cells, collected before any cancer treatment. The genes are TRBV5-1 and TRBJ2-1, with D tentatively TRBD1 (6 bases). CDR3 coding DNA: TGCGCCAGCAGCTACAGGGACGGCGACCATGAGCAGTTCTTC. This sequence encodes CASSYRDGDHEQFF.